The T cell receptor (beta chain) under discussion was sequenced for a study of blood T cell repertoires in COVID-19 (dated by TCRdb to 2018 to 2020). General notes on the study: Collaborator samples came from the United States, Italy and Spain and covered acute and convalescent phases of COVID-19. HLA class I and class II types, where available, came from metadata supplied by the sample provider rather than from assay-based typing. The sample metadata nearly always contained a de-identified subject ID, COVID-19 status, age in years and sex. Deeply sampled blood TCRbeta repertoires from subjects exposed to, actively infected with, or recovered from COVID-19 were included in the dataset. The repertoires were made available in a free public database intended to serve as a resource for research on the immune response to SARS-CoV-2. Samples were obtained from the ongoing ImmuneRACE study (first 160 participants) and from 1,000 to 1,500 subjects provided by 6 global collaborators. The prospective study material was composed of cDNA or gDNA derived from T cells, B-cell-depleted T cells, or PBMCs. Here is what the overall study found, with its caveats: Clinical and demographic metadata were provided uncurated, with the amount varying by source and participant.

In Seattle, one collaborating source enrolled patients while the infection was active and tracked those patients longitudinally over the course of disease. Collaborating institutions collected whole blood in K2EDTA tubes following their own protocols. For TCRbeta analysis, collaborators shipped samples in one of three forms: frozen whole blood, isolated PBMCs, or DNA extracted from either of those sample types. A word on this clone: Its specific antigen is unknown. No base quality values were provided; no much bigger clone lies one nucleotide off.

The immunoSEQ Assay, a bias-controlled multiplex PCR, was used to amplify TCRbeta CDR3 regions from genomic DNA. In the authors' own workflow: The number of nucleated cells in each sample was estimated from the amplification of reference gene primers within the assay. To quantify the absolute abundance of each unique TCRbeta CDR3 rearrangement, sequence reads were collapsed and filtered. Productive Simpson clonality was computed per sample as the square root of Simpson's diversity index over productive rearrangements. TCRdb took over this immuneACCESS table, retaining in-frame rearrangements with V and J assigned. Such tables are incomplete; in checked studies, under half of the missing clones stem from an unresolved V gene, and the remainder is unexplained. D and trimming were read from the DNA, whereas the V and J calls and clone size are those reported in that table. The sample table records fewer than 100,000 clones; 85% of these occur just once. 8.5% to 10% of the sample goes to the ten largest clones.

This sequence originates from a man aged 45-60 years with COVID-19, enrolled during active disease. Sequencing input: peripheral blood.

The DNA reads as follows: TGTGCCAGCAGCTATCAGGCCCCCAACTATGGCTACACCTTC. The encoded protein is CASSYQAPNYGYTF. This receptor chain uses TRBV7-2 and TRBJ1-2; there is no confident call for the D gene. Its CDR3 holds 14 amino acids, cysteine through phenylalanine. Of the read, only the CDR3 DNA is kept; its 42 bases are in frame from base 1. The junction shows trimming of 4 bases on V and 2 bases on J, plus 11 bases between the germline ends. Via the germline V gene, CDR1 is SGHTA and CDR2 FQGNSA.